This T cell receptor (beta chain) appears in the sequencing data of a study of T cell responses to AZD1222 COVID-19 vaccine. General study points: With dominance at 160-218 and 743-854, vaccine-associated CD4 TCRs spanned spike. Clonal diversity was possibly underestimated, and the donors were mostly white British, with more females. Seropositivity was recorded at baseline in only a handful of AZD1222 recipients.

Second doses were pooled across both intervals (about 4 or about 12 weeks). Clones were sequenced by immunoSEQ multiplex PCR, and TCRdb holds only the in-frame ones, with some missing. This table has approximately 200,000 clones, 90% to 95% appearing once. The CDR3 is made up of 13 amino acids. Trimming left V 4 bases short and J 6 bases short, with 13 bases between. Germline V gives CDR1 SGHDN, CDR2 FVKESK. Of note for this clone: Its antigen is not known.

V usage is TRBV14 and J usage is TRBJ2-7; D gene uncertain. The receptor's source is an adult who received the AZD1222 COVID-19 vaccine. Sequences were derived from peripheral blood, sampled 28 days after the second AZD1222 dose. The CDR3 region has the DNA TGTGCCAGCAGCCGCTCCAACCCGGCCGAGCAGTACTTC. Protein sequence: CASSRSNPAEQYF.